The TCR beta chain under discussion was sequenced for a study of T cells after posttransplantation cyclophosphamide (dated by TCRdb to 2016 to 2018). Notes on the research overall: Using TRB sequencing, the study followed how the T cell repertoire reconstituted after myeloablative bone marrow transplantation in which posttransplantation cyclophosphamide served as GVHD prophylaxis. Antigen receptor sequencing covered samples from a few dozen PTCy-treated patients and 15 to 20 of their related bone marrow donors. Blood from all 35 or so PTCy patients who had 1-year posttransplant specimens underwent TRB sequencing. Up to 3 additional blood samples from 2 to 5.2 years after transplant were also TRB-sequenced in 3 patients, as was pretransplant blood from several patients. Because TRA and TRB clonality correlated tightly in 9 samples, later TCR analyses were limited to TRB. Public TRB sequences were checked against a database of over 3,000 sequences associated with responses to pathogens, tumor antigens, self-antigens and alloantigens.

The investigation overall reported the following: The TRB repertoires of T cells infiltrating skin or the GI tract showed only limited overlap with the TRB repertoires found in blood. At 1-2 months, donor-recipient similarity was low but rose over the first year, and the later blood repertoires were often dominated by donor CD8+ memory clones. Across under 50 patients, recipient CMV seropositivity and CMV reactivation were highly associated with TRB clonality; PTCy diversity was similar to CNI/methotrexate controls.

TRB sequencing used genomic DNA with the immunoSEQ assay at survey resolution or the hsTCRB kit. Per the original workflow: Initial read processing used immunoSEQ software, and repertoire analyses used the LymphoSeq R package. Clonality was computed as 1 minus normalized Shannon entropy; Gini coefficient was also calculated for each TRB dataset. Phenotypes of unsorted samples were inferred by mapping TRB sequences from sorted subsets of the recipient or donor onto unsorted samples of the same recipient. Here the immuneACCESS table is served through TCRdb, limited to in-frame sequences with V and J called. Missing clones are a known gap in these copies; in checked studies unresolved V genes cover under half, and the rest lacks a known reason. That table gives V, J and clone size, and the DNA gave D and trimming. In this sample the table shows approximately 12,000 clones, roughly 1.9% of which occur a single time. The biggest ten clones account for roughly a sixth of the sample.

CDR1 SGHTA and CDR2 FQGNSA are derived from the germline V gene. V is cut back by 6 bases and J by 3 bases, with 11 bases in the junction unmatched. The CDR3 covers 18 residues, taking in both the cysteine and the phenylalanine. Kept here is only the CDR3 DNA, which spans 54 bases and is read in frame from base 1. The intended sense of this specimen's treatment or condition label: high-dose cyclophosphamide on days +3 and +4 as single-agent GVHD prophylaxis. Patients in the PTCy group got busulfan and fludarabine conditioning, a marrow graft from a related or unrelated donor, and cyclophosphamide on days +3 and +4. PTCy-treated patients came from a prospective multi-institutional clinical trial. Mononuclear cells from peripheral blood and bone marrow were separated by Ficoll-Hypaque density centrifugation and then cryopreserved. This clone came up a few times. Its antigen is currently not known. Base quality data are lacking; no much larger clone is found one base away.

Here the chain combines TRBV7-2 and TRBJ2-3, and 14 junction bases match TRBD2. This clonotype was sampled from a young adult male patient who received an allogeneic stem cell transplant from a related donor, was CMV-positive, and had no GVHD. After a transplant, some T cells may be of graft donor origin. The sample in question was PBMCs, obtained after allogeneic stem cell transplant with posttransplant cyclophosphamide. The CDR3 region has the sequence CASREGLAGVGVTDTQYF. In nucleotides, the sequence is TGTGCCAGCAGGGAGGGACTAGCGGGAGTGGGTGTAACAGATACGCAGTATTTT. This CDR3, with the reference TRBV7-2 and TRBJ2-3 proteins standing in past its ends, gives the full variable domain GAGVSQSPSNKVTEKGKDVELRCDPISGHTALYWYRQSLGQGLEFLIYFQGNSAPDKSGLPSDRFSAERTGGSVSTLTIQRTQQEDSAVYLCASREGLAGVGVTDTQYFGPGTRLTVL.